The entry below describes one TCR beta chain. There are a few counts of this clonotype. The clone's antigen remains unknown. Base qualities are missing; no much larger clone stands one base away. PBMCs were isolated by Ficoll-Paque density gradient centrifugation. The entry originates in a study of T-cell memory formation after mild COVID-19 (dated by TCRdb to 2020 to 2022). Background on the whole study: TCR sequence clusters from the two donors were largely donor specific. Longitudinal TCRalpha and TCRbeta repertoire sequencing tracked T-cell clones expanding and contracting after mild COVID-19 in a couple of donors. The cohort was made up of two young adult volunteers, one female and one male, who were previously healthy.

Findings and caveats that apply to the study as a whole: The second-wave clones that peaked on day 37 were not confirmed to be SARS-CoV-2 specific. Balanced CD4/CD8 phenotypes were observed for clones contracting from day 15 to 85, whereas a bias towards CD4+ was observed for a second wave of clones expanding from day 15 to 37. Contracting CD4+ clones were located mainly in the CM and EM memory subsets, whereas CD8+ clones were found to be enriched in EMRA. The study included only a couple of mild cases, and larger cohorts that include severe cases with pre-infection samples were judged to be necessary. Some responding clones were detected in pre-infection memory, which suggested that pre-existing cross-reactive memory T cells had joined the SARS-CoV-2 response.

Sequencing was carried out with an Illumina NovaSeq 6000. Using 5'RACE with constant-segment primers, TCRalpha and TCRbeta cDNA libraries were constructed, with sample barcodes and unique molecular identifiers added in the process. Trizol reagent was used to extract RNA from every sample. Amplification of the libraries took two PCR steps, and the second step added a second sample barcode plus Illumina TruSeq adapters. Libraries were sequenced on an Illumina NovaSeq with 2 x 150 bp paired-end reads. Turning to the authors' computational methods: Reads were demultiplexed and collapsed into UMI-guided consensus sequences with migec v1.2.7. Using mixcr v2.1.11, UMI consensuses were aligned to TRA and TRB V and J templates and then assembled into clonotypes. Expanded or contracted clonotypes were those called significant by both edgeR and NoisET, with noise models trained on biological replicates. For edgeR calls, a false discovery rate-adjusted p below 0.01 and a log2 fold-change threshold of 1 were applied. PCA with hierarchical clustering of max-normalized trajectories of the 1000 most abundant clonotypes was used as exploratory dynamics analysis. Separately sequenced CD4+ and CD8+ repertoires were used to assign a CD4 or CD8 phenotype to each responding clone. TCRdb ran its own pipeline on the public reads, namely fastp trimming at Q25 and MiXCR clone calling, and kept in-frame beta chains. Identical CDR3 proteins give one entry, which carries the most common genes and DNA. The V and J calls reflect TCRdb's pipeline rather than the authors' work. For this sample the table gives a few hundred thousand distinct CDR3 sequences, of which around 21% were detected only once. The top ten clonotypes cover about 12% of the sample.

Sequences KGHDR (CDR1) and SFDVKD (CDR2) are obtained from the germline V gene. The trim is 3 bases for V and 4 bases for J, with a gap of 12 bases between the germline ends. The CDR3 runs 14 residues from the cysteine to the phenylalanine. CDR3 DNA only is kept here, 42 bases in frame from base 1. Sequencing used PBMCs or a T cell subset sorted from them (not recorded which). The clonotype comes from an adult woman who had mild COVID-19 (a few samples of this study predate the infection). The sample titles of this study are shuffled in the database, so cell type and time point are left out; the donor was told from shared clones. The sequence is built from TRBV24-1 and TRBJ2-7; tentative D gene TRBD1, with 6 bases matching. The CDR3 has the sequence CATSDADRSYEQYF. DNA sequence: TGTGCCACCAGTGATGCTGACAGGTCGTACGAGCAGTACTTC.